A selection of T cell receptor beta chains follows, all from one sample in a study of OX40 agonist ivuxolimab in advanced cancers. The assay was immunoSEQ multiplex PCR, and TCRdb's table has in-frame clones only and misses some. The sample records around 100,000 clones, roughly 89% being singletons. Sequenced material: CD4+ or CD8+ T cells sorted from blood, taken in a trial of the OX40 agonist ivuxolimab. The receptors come from an adult with an advanced solid tumor such as melanoma, head and neck, liver or kidney cancer. Both conserved end residues are part of each CDR3. D genes are given only for firm matches. For some rows the clone size is stated as once, few or many, or as a class when expanded; others skip it.

V	size	D	J	DNA	CDR3
TRBV27	.	.	TRBJ2-7	TGTGCCAGCCGCGTCCCAGGGGGGAGGGTCCCCTACGAGCAGTACTTC	CASRVPGGRVPYEQYF
TRBV5-1	.	.	TRBJ2-5	TGCGCCAGCAGAGGGGAGCCCCAAGAGACCCAGTACTTC	CASRGEPQETQYF
TRBV4-1	.	TRBD1	TRBJ1-1	TGCGCCAGCAGCCTCAGACAGGGGATGAACACTGAAGCTTTCTTT	CASSLRQGMNTEAFF
TRBV21-1	.	.	TRBJ2-1	TGTGCCAGCAGCAAACCCACCCGACAGGGGCGGAAGAATGAGCAGTTCTTC	CASSKPTRQGRKNEQFF
TRBV2	.	.	TRBJ2-5	TGTGCCAGCAAGCTCCAAGAGACCCAGTACTTC	CASKLQETQYF
TRBV10-3	.	.	TRBJ1-1	TGTGCCATAAGCGGGGAGGGGTACACTGAAGCTTTCTTT	CAISGEGYTEAFF
TRBV15	.	TRBD2	TRBJ2-3	TGTGCCACCAGCAAAGGACTAGCGGGAAGCACAGATACGCAGTATTTT	CATSKGLAGSTDTQYF
TRBV18	.	TRBD1	TRBJ1-1	TGTGCCAGCTCACCACCTTTCAACAGGGGAGGGACTGAAGCTTTCTTT	CASSPPFNRGGTEAFF
TRBV19	once	.	TRBJ2-1	TGTGCCAGTAGGGGGCGCGGGGTTCCCTACAATGAGCAGTTCTTC	CASRGRGVPYNEQFF
TRBV5-1	.	TRBD1	TRBJ1-1	TGCGCCAGCAGCTCGAGGACAGGGGGGACTGAAGCTTTCTTT	CASSSRTGGTEAFF
TRBV6-1	.	TRBD1	TRBJ1-2	TGTGCCAGCAGCGAGAGTCCGGGACAGTCTTATGGCTACACCTTC	CASSESPGQSYGYTF
TRBV30	.	.	TRBJ1-4	TGTGCCTGGAGTCTGGGTGGGTTCAATGAAAAACTGTTTTTT	CAWSLGGFNEKLFF
TRBV29-1	.	TRBD2	TRBJ2-1	TGCAGCGTTGGGCAGCTAGCGGGAGTAAGCAATGAGCAGTTCTTC	CSVGQLAGVSNEQFF
TRBV6-1	.	.	TRBJ1-3	TGTGCCAGCAGTGAAGCGCTCCTTGCGCGGAGTTCTGGAAACACCATATATTTT	CASSEALLARSSGNTIYF
TRBV7-8	.	.	TRBJ1-4	TGTGCCAGCAGCCTCTCCGGGCCCATGGGGGAAAAACTGTTTTTT	CASSLSGPMGEKLFF
TRBV9	.	.	TRBJ2-1	TGTGCCAGCAGCGTAGCGTATGAGCAGTTCTTC	CASSVAYEQFF
TRBV28	.	.	TRBJ1-5	TGTGCCAGCGGTGAGCCCCAGCATTTT	CASGEPQHF